The sequence of this T cell receptor (beta chain) was determined in a study of shared clonotypes between healthy human individuals. Caucasian adults living in Nashville, Tennessee, provided all samples. Trimming took off 4 bases at V and 2 bases at J, with 12 bases between the two ends. CDR3 length: 15 amino acids. The germline CDR1 and CDR2 sequences are MNHEY and SMNVEV (reference sequence). Every subset had its genomic DNA shared out evenly among several immunoSEQ plates. TCRdb keeps only in-frame clones here, not all; method: immunoSEQ multiplex PCR. The table has around 510,000 clones, roughly 95% seen once.

The chain carries TRBV27 and TRBJ2-1, with D perhaps matching TRBD2 (5 bases). Sequenced input: naive CD4+ T cells sorted from blood. Subset denoted: CD45RA+ positively selected. The sequence was obtained from a woman between 25 and 40 years old in good health. The CDR3 nucleotides read TGTGCCAGCAGTTCTCCGAGGGTACCCTACAATGAGCAGTTCTTC. Translation gives CASSSPRVPYNEQFF.